These 13 T cell receptor beta chains came from one sample sequenced in a study of glioma-infiltrating T cells after dendritic cell vaccination. Some clones are missing from TCRdb's copy, which holds only in-frame ones; the method was immunoSEQ multiplex PCR. The table has around 72,000 clones, about four fifths seen once; the top ten hold roughly 8.2%. This material consisted of blood, taken before dendritic cell vaccination. These receptors were taken from a human donor with glioblastoma.

The CDR3 DNA reads TGTGCCACCAGCAGAGATCGGCGGGATGGCTACACCTTC. Translating gives CATSRDRRDGYTF. J is TRBJ1-2 and V is TRBV15, with no clear D. This CDR3 has 13 amino acids. The V gene's germline CDR1 is LNHNV and CDR2 YYDKDF (reference sequence). V gave up 0 bases and J gave up 6 bases, with 8 bases separating them. The full variable domain, its missing parts supplied by reference TRBV15 and TRBJ1-2, is DAMVIQNPRYQVTQFGKPVTLSCSQTLNHNVMYWYQQKSSQAPKLLFHYYDKDFNNEADTPDNFQSRRPNTSFCFLDIRSPGLGDTAMYLCATSRDRRDGYTFGSGTRLTVV.

This chain uses TRBV2 with TRBJ1-2; D is undetermined. Trimming took 5 bases from V and 0 from J, leaving 7 bases between them. CDR3 size: 13 residues. Germline CDR1 reads SNHLY; CDR2 reads FYNNEI. CDR3: CASSPGPNYGYTF. The CDR3 DNA sequence: TGTGCCAGCAGTCCAGGTCCTAACTATGGCTACACCTTC. The full variable domain, with the rest looked up from reference TRBV2 and TRBJ1-2, is EPEVTQTPSHQVTQMGQEVILRCVPISNHLYFYWYRQILGQKVEFLVSFYNNEISEKSEIFDDQFSVERPDGSNFTLKIRSTKLEDSAMYFCASSPGPNYGYTFGSGTRLTVV.

As for this clone: Distinct nucleotide sequences in the sample also encode this CDR3. This chain links TRBV2 with TRBJ1-2; possibly TRBD1 for D (6 bases). With 6 bases removed from V and 1 base from J, the gap between germline ends came to 9 bases. Germline loops: CDR1 SNHLY, CDR2 FYNNEI. This CDR3 has 13 residues. The CDR3 here is CASRRDINYGYTF. Here the CDR3 DNA reads TGTGCCAGCAGAAGGGACATTAACTATGGCTACACCTTC.

This clone occurred once. This sequence joins TRBV10-2 and TRBJ2-5; D gene ambiguous. V was pared by 0 bases and J by 1 base, with 12 bases between. Germline loops: CDR1 WSHSY, CDR2 SAAADI. The CDR3 has 16 amino acids. The CDR3 loop reads CASSESYSSGQETQYF. The CDR3 nucleotides read TGCGCCAGCAGTGAGTCGTATTCCTCAGGCCAAGAGACCCAGTACTTC.

The chain is built from TRBV5-1 and TRBJ1-4, with 8 bases that match TRBD1. Germline CDR1 SGHRS, CDR2 YFSETQ. With V trimmed by 2 bases and J by 7 bases, 4 bases remained unmatched. The CDR3 totals 14 residues. The CDR3 DNA follows: TGCGCCAGCAGCTTCGGACAGGGATTTGAAAAACTGTTTTTT. Residues: CASSFGQGFEKLFF.

The chain employs TRBV11-3 and TRBJ2-3; 9 bases match TRBD1. J lost 1 base, V lost 5 bases, and 4 bases had no gene match. The CDR3 runs 15 residues. Germline CDR1 and CDR2: SGHNT and YENEEA. CDR3 nucleotides: TGTGCCAGCAGCGGGGACAGGGAAGGCACAGATACGCAGTATTTT. Its translation: CASSGDREGTDTQYF.

This chain links TRBV11-2 with TRBJ1-6; D is possibly TRBD1 (6 bases). The germline V gene has CDR1 SGHAT and CDR2 FQNNGV. The CDR3 runs to 14 residues. V dropped 5 bases and J dropped 7 bases, with 12 bases sitting between them. The CDR3 nucleotides read TGTGCCAGCAGCCACGGGACAACCAATTCACCCCTCCACTTT. Translating it yields CASSHGTTNSPLHF.

The V gene is TRBV2, the J gene TRBJ2-7, with 8 bases aligning to TRBD1. Germline loops: CDR1 SNHLY, CDR2 FYNNEI. The V gene end was trimmed by 3 bases and the J gene end by 4 bases; junction bases not matched to a gene: 2. This CDR3 comprises 13 residues. CDR3 sequence: CASSDQGAYEQYF. In DNA form, the CDR3 reads TGTGCCAGCAGTGATCAGGGGGCGTACGAGCAGTACTTC.

The chain joins TRBV27 to TRBJ1-6; 8 nucleotides align to TRBD1. V gave up 5 bases and J gave up 6 bases; unmatched junction bases: 12. The CDR3 has 17 amino acids. From germline, CDR1 is MNHEY and CDR2 SMNVEV (reference sequence). The CDR3 sequence is CASSPGQGFVSNSPLHF. The CDR3 DNA reads as TGTGCCAGCAGTCCCGGACAGGGCTTCGTTAGTAATTCACCCCTCCACTTT.

The chain carries TRBV2 and TRBJ1-1, with 10 bases lining up with TRBD1. The trim removed 7 bases at V and 5 bases at J, leaving 4 bases unmatched. The CDR3 loop spans 13 amino acids. Germline CDR1 reads SNHLY; CDR2 reads FYNNEI. The DNA for the CDR3 is TGTGCCAGCACCAGGACAGGGGGTACTGAAGCTTTCTTT. It encodes CASTRTGGTEAFF. The entire variable domain, with the rest obtained from reference TRBV2 and TRBJ1-1, is as follows: EPEVTQTPSHQVTQMGQEVILRCVPISNHLYFYWYRQILGQKVEFLVSFYNNEISEKSEIFDDQFSVERPDGSNFTLKIRSTKLEDSAMYFCASTRTGGTEAFFGQGTRLTVV.

The rearrangement links TRBV6-6 to TRBJ2-7; D gene uncertain. In germline, CDR1 is MNHNY, CDR2 SVGAGI (reference sequence). The V and J ends lost 8 bases and 6 bases respectively, with 17 bases between them. CDR3 size: 13 residues. The CDR3 nucleotides read TGTGCCAGCCCCCCCGCCCCTGCCGGCGAGCAGTACTTC. As protein: CASPPAPAGEQYF.

The chain carries TRBV6-1 and TRBJ2-7; TRBD1 matches at 7 bases. This CDR3 is built from 15 residues. CDR1 and CDR2 from the germline V gene are MNHNS and SASEGT. Unmatched junction bases numbered 6, after V lost 0 bases and J lost 4 bases. The CDR3 reads CASSEASGRGYEQYF. CDR3 DNA sequence: TGTGCCAGCAGTGAAGCATCGGGCAGGGGGTACGAGCAGTACTTC.

DNA for the CDR3: TGTGCCAGCAGGGAGGACAGTGCTAGCACAGATACGCAGTATTTT. Protein sequence: CASREDSASTDTQYF. The chain combines TRBV2 with TRBJ2-3; TRBD1 is a possible D gene (6 bases). This CDR3 is built from 15 residues. The germline CDR1 and CDR2 sequences are SNHLY and FYNNEI. V was clipped by 6 bases and J by 0 bases, with 13 bases between them.